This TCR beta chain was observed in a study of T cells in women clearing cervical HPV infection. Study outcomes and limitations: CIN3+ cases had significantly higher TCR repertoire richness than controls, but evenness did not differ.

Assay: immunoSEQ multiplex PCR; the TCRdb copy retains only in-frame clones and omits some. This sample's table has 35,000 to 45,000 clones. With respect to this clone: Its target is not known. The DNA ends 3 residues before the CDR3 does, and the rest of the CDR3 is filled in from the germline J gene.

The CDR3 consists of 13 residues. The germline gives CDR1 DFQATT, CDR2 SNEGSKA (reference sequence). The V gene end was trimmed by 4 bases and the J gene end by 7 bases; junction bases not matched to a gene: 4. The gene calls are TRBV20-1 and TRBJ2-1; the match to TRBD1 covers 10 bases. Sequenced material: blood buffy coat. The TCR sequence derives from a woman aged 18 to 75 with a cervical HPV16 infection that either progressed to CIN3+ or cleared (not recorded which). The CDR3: CSAKPGQGNEQFF. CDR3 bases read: TGCAGTGCTAAACCGGGACAGGGGAATGAG.